This is a list of T cell receptor beta chains from one sample in a study of radiotherapy plus CTLA-4 blockade in lung cancer. The assay was immunoSEQ multiplex PCR, and TCRdb's table has in-frame clones only and misses some. The table shows 55,000 to 85,000 clones, with 76% occurring only once. This specimen consisted of peripheral blood, obtained from a patient treated with radiotherapy plus ipilimumab. These receptor sequences come from a human donor with non-small cell lung cancer whose response to radiotherapy plus ipilimumab could not be evaluated. Some clones in this sample may be carry-over from other donors' samples. The CDR3 runs from the conserved cysteine through the conserved F or W. The D gene is left open where the match is weak. Rows may omit the clone size; those that give it use once, few, many or a size class.

D gene,V gene,clone size,J gene,CDR3 DNA,CDR3 protein
TRBD1,TRBV7-9,-,TRBJ1-6,TGTGCCAGCAGCCCGACAGGGAATTCACCCCTCCACTTT,CASSPTGNSPLHF
-,TRBV6-1,-,TRBJ1-1,TGTGCCAGCAGGCTGAACAGGGTGTTGAACACTGAAGCTTTCTTT,CASRLNRVLNTEAFF
TRBD1,TRBV7-6,-,TRBJ1-1,TGTGCCAGCAGCGCCCAGGGGGCTACAATCCCAGCTTTCTTT,CASSAQGATIPAFF
-,TRBV27,large,TRBJ1-1,TGTGCCAGCAGTTTATCAACGGCGGACACTGAAGCTTTCTTT,CASSLSTADTEAFF
TRBD1,TRBV27,few,TRBJ2-3,TGTGCCAGCACGACACGGACAGGGCGAAAGACGCAGTATTTT,CASTTRTGRKTQYF
-,TRBV5-6,-,TRBJ1-6,TGTGCCAGCAGCCCCACAGACACGGCGCCAAATTCACCCCTCCACTTT,CASSPTDTAPNSPLHF
TRBD1,TRBV28,-,TRBJ1-2,TGTGCCAGCAGTTCTGGGACAGGGGGCTTCGGCTACACCTTC,CASSSGTGGFGYTF
TRBD1,TRBV19,-,TRBJ2-5,TGTGCCGCCCGGGACAGGGTAGAGACCCAGTACTTC,CAARDRVETQYF
TRBD2,TRBV2,-,TRBJ2-1,TGTGCCAGCAGTACTAGCGGGGGGACCAATGAGCAGTTCTTC,CASSTSGGTNEQFF
-,TRBV5-6,-,TRBJ2-5,TGTGCCAGCAGCTTGGGCGGCAGGGAAGAGACCCAGTACTTC,CASSLGGREETQYF
-,TRBV5-1,-,TRBJ1-1,TGCGCCAGCAGCTGGCGGGACGGGAACACTGAAGCTTTCTTT,CASSWRDGNTEAFF
-,TRBV18,-,TRBJ1-1,TGTGCCAGCTCACCAGGAGGGGTGGGGAACACTGAAGCTTTCTTT,CASSPGGVGNTEAFF
TRBD1,TRBV29-1,-,TRBJ2-7,TGCAGCGTTGCGACAGGGAGCTCCTACGAGCAGTACTTC,CSVATGSSYEQYF
-,TRBV27,-,TRBJ1-3,TGTGCCAGCAGTTTGGGGGGATCTGGAAACACCATATATTTT,CASSLGGSGNTIYF
TRBD1,TRBV19,-,TRBJ2-7,TGTGCCAGTAGTACCCGTTCACAGGGGGGTTACGAGCAGTACTTC,CASSTRSQGGYEQYF
-,TRBV6-6,-,TRBJ1-1,TGTGCCAGCAGTTACCTGAGGGAGAACACTGAAGCTTTCTTT,CASSYLRENTEAFF
TRBD1,TRBV6-5,-,TRBJ1-2,TGTGCCAGCAGTTACCTGGGACAGAGCTATGGCTACACCTTC,CASSYLGQSYGYTF
-,TRBV19,few,TRBJ1-2,TGTGCCAGTAGTATTTCGGCGGTCGATATCTATGGCTACACCTTC,CASSISAVDIYGYTF
TRBD1,TRBV9,-,TRBJ1-2,TGTGCCAGCAGCGACGGGACAGGGGGCGGCTATGGCTACACCTTC,CASSDGTGGGYGYTF
TRBD1,TRBV2,-,TRBJ2-7,TGTGCCACCATACAGGGGACCTACGAGCAGTACTTC,CATIQGTYEQYF
-,TRBV14,-,TRBJ2-7,TGTGCCAGCTCCACCTATACCTACGAGCAGTACTTC,CASSTYTYEQYF
-,TRBV5-1,-,TRBJ2-1,TGCGCCAGCAGCCTAGGACAGCCGCCTGGCCTCAATGAGCAGTTCTTC,CASSLGQPPGLNEQFF
-,TRBV6-5,-,TRBJ2-7,TGTGCCAGCAGTTACGGTCCACGGGGCGAGCAGTACTTC,CASSYGPRGEQYF
-,TRBV9,-,TRBJ1-1,TGTGCCAGCAGCGCTCAAGACAGTTTCAACACTGAAGCTTTCTTT,CASSAQDSFNTEAFF